This TCR beta chain was captured in a study of blood T cells in healthy people across ages. Points from the study as a whole: From one million sequenced T cells, diversity estimates were lower bounds. Roughly linear declines in TCR beta diversity per million T cells occurred with age.

CDR3 length equals 17 residues. V was trimmed by 4 bases and J by 1 base, leaving 20 bases between them. Germline V gene lookup returns CDR1 SGHAT and CDR2 FQNNGV. A second PCR of about 6 to 12 cycles used a sample-barcoded 5' primer and a J-beta primer mix. Via MiXCR, TCRdb re-called the 5' RACE reads, giving one row per CDR3 protein. The sample has some 1,800,000 distinct CDR3 sequences, roughly two fifths seen once. This clonotype was counted only a few times. The target antigen is unknown. The chain carries TRBV11-2 and TRBJ2-7, with D possibly being TRBD1 (6 bases). The sequence derives from a human donor in good health. The sequenced material came from blood. The CDR3 is CASSSRYSRQESYEQYF. CDR3 DNA sequence: TGTGCCAGCAGCTCACGTTATTCCAGACAGGAGTCCTACGAGCAGTACTTC.